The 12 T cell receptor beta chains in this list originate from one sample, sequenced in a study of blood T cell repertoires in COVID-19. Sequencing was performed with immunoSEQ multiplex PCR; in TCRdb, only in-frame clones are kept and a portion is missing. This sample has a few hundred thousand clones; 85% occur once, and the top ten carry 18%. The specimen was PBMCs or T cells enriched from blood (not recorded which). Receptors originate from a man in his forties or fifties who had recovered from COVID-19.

CDR3 sequence (DNA): TGTGCCAGCAGACGACAGGGGTTCTATGGCTACACCTTC. Amino acids: CASRRQGFYGYTF. The chain couples TRBV2 to TRBJ1-2; 8 nucleotides match TRBD1. After removal of 6 bases from V and 4 bases from J, the junction contained 4 bases not matched to a gene. Looked up from germline, CDR1 is SNHLY and CDR2 is FYNNEI. The CDR3 spans 13 residues.

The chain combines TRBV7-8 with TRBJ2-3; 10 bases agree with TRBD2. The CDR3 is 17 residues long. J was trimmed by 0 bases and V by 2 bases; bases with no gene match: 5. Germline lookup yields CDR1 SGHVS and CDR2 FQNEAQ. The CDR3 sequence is CASSLWATSGSTDTQYF. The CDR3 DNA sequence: TGTGCCAGCAGCTTATGGGCGACTAGCGGGAGCACAGATACGCAGTATTTT.

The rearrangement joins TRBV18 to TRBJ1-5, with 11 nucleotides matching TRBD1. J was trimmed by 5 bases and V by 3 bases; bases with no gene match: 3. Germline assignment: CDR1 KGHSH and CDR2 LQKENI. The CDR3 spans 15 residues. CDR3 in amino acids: CASSPGTGGDQPQHF. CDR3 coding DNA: TGTGCCAGCTCACCCGGGACAGGGGGTGATCAGCCCCAGCATTTT.

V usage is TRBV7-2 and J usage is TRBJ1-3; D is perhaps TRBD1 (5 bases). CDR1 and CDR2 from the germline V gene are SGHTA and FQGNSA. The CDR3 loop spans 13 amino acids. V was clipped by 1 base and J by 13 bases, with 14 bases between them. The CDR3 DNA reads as TGTGCCAGCAGCTTAGACCCCAACAGGTTAATATATTTT. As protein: CASSLDPNRLIYF.

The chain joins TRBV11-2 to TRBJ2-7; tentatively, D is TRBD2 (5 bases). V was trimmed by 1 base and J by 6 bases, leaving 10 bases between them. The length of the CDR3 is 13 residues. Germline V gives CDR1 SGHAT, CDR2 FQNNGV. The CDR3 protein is CASSLVSESEQYF. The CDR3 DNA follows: TGTGCCAGCAGCTTAGTTAGCGAGTCCGAGCAGTACTTC.

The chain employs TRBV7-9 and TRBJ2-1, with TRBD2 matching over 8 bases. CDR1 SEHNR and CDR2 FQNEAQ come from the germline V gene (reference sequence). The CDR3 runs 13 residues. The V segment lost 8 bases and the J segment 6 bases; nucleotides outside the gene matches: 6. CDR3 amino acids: CASGQREFNEQFF. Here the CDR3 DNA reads TGTGCCAGCGGTCAGCGGGAGTTCAATGAGCAGTTCTTC.

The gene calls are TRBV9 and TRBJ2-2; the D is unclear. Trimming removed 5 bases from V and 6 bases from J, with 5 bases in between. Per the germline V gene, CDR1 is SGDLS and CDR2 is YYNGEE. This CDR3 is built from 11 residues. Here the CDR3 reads CASSIPGELFF. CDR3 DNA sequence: TGTGCCAGCAGTATTCCCGGGGAGCTGTTTTTT.

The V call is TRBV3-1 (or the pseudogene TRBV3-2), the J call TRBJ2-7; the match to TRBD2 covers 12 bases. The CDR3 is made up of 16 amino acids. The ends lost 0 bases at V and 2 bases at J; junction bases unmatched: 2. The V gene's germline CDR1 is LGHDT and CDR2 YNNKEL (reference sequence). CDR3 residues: CASSQELAGGAYEQYF. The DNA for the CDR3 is TGTGCCAGCAGCCAAGAACTAGCGGGAGGCGCCTACGAGCAGTACTTC.

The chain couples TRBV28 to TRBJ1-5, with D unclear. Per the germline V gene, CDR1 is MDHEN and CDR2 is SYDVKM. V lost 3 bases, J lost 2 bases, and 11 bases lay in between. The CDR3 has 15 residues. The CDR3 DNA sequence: TGTGCCAGCAGTTTGGTGGTGGGAGGCAATCAGCCCCAGCATTTT. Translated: CASSLVVGGNQPQHF.

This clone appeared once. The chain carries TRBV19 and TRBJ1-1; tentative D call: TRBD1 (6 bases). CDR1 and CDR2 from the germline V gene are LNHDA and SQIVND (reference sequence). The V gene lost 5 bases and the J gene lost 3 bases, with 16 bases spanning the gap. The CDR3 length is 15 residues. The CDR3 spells CASSDYRQAYTEAFF. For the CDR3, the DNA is TGTGCCAGTAGTGACTACCGACAGGCCTACACTGAAGCTTTCTTT. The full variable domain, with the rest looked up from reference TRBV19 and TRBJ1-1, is DGGITQSPKYLFRKEGQNVTLSCEQNLNHDAMYWYRQDPGQGLRLIYYSQIVNDFQKGDIAEGYSVSREKKESFPLTVTSAQKNPTAFYLCASSDYRQAYTEAFFGQGTRLTVV.

CDR3: CATRPDRGIAEAFF. For the CDR3, the DNA is TGTGCCACCAGACCGGACAGGGGAATAGCTGAAGCTTTCTTT. The V gene is TRBV15, the J gene TRBJ1-1; 9 bases agree with TRBD1. V lost 6 bases, J lost 6 bases, and 8 bases stayed unmatched. Germline V gene sequence: CDR1 LNHNV, CDR2 YYDKDF (reference sequence). The CDR3 totals 14 residues.

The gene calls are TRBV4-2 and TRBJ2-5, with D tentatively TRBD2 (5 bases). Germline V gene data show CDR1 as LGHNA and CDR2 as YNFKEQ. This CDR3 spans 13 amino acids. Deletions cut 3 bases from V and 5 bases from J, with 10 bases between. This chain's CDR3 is CASSQGVAETQYF. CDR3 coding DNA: TGTGCCAGCAGCCAGGGAGTTGCTGAGACCCAGTACTTC.